This TCR beta chain came from a study of blood T cell repertoires in COVID-19. Study at large: Spain, Italy and the United States supplied samples that represented acute and convalescent COVID-19. PBMCs, B-cell-depleted T cells, or T cells were the source of the cDNA or gDNA that made up the material.

The study drew participants aged 18 to 89 years from about two dozen US areas. This clone is a singleton in its sample. As originally analysed: The assay estimated nucleated cells by amplifying reference gene primers. The assay was immunoSEQ multiplex PCR, and TCRdb's table has in-frame clones only and misses some. For V, J and clone size, that table is used; D and trimming come from the DNA. This table holds 500,000 or so clones, 87% found once. Specimen: PBMCs or T cells enriched from blood (not recorded which). This TCR was recovered from a woman aged 18-29 years who had recovered from COVID-19.

The CDR3 DNA is TGTGCCAGCTCACCATCTCGAGTGGCGGGACTGAGCTCCTACGAGCAGTACTTC. This translates into CASSPSRVAGLSSYEQYF. The rearrangement joins TRBV18 to TRBJ2-7; TRBD2 might be the D (6 bases). V was pared by 2 bases and J by 0 bases, with 20 bases between. Germline-derived CDR1 and CDR2 are KGHSH and LQKENI. The CDR3 consists of 18 residues.